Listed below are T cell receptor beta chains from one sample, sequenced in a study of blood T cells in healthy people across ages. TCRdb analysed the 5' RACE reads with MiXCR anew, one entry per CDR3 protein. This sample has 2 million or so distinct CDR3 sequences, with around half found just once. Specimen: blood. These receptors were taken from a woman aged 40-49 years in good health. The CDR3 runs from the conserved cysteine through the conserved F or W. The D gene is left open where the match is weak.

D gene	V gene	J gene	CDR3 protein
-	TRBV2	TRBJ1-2	CASSEPGDYGYTF
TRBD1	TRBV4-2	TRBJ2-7	CASSQDADRVVYEQYF
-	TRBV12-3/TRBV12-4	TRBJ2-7	CASSPRTEYEQYF
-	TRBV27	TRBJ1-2	CASSRSLNYGYTF
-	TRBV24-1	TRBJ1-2	CADPVRGPCSGYTF
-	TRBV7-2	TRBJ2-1	CASSLVGRGRDEQFF
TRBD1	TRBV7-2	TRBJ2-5	CASSPGPGTGKEEQYF
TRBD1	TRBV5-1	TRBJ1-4	CASSPDRGRDEKLFF
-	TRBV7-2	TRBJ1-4	CASSSGTAGEKLFF
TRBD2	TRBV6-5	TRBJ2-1	CASSYSTLAGGHEQFF
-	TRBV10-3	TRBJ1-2	CAISPTELGYYGYTF
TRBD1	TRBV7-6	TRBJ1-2	CASSPGQPAYGYTF
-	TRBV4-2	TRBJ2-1	CASSQVLLNEQFF
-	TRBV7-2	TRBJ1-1	CASSFGGVATEAFF
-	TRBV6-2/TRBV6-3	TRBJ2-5	CASSYMGTGRETQYF
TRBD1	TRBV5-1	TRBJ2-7	CASSREGQGVNEQYF
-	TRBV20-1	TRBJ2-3	CSARFLNTDTQYF
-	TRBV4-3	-	CTSSQGLQETQYF
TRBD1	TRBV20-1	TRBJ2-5	CSARPPGQQETQYF
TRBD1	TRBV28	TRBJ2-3	CASSHYRGQGVVDTQYF
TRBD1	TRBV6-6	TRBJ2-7	CASSSLRGRSYEQYF
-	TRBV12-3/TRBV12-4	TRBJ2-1	CASKDPSYNEQFF
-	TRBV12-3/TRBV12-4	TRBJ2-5	CASSLARFQGTSLGTQYF
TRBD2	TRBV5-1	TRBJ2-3	CASSGGGTSTDTQYF
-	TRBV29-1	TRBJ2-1	CSVVGVRYNEQFF
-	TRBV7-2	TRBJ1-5	CASSPRAPGGSRNQPQHF